These T cell receptor beta chains were read from a single sample in a study of CD8 T cells in ankylosing spondylitis. In TCRdb, the 5' RACE reads were re-called with MiXCR into one record per CDR3 protein. The sample lists 650,000 to 800,000 distinct CDR3 sequences, around a fifth occurring once. Sequencing input: blood, either unsorted or a sorted T cell fraction (not recorded which). These receptors were obtained from a male donor with ankylosing spondylitis. Each CDR3 is given with its conserved first and last residue.

j_call v_call cdr3_aa
TRBJ1-3 TRBV20-1 CSARGQRSSGNTIYF
TRBJ1-1 TRBV29-1 CSVVVEIEAFF
TRBJ2-1 TRBV6-2/TRBV6-3 CASSYPDRERQFF
TRBJ2-3 TRBV4-1 CASSQEAGKGADTQYF
TRBJ2-3 TRBV11-2 CASSLKIRMGTDTQYF
TRBJ2-7 TRBV10-3 CAIGDRINYEQYF
TRBJ2-7 TRBV12-3/TRBV12-4 CASSLSIYEQYF
TRBJ2-1 TRBV7-3 CASSLEGGAWNEQFF
TRBJ2-1 TRBV7-9 CASSTTGGFEQFF
TRBJ2-3 TRBV14 CASSQASGITDTQYF
TRBJ2-3 TRBV29-1 CSVAGQGLATQYF
TRBJ2-7 TRBV9 CASSVAVGGTDRSSYEQYF
TRBJ2-5 TRBV20-1 CSARGTGATETQYF
TRBJ2-1 TRBV5-5 CASSWTGTRSYNEQFF
TRBJ2-3 TRBV10-3 CAISELDTQYF
TRBJ1-2 TRBV19 CATRDRGYTF
TRBJ1-5 TRBV20-1 CSAPYRADQPQHF
TRBJ2-3 TRBV2 CASTMGRHTQYF
TRBJ1-1 TRBV12-3/TRBV12-4 CASSLGFTEAFF